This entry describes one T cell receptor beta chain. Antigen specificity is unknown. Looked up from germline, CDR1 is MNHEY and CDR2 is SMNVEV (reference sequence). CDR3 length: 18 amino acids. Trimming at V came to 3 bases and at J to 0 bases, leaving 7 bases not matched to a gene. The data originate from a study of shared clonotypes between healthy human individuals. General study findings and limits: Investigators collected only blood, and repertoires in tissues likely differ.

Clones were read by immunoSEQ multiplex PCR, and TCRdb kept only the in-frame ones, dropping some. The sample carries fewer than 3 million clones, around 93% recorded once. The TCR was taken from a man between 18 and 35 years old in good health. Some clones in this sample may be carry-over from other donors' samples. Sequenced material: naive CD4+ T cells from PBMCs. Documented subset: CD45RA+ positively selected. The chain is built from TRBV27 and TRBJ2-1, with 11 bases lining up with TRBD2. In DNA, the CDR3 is TGTGCCAGCAGTTTCGCTAGCGGGAGGAGAAGCTCCTACAATGAGCAGTTCTTC. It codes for CASSFASGRRSSYNEQFF.